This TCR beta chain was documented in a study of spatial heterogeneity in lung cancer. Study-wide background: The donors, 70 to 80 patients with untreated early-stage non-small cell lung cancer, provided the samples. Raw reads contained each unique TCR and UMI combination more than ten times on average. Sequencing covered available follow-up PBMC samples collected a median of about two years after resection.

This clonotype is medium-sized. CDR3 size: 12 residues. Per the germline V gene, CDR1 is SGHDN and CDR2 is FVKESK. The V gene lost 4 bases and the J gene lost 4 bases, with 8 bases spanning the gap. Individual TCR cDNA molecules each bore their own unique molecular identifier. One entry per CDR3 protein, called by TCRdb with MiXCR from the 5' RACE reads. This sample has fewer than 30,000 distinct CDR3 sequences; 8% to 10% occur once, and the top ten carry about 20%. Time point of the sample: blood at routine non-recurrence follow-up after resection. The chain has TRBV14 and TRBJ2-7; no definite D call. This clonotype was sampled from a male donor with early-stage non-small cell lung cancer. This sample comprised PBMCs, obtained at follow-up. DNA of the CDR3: TGTGCCAGCAGCCGGCCCGGGTACGAGCAGTACTTC. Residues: CASSRPGYEQYF.